The 18 T cell receptor beta chains presented below share a single source sample, sequenced in a study of T cells of healthy individuals. TCRdb ran MiXCR on the 5' RACE reads and lists one entry per CDR3 protein. The sample lists around 63,000 distinct CDR3 sequences; 15% to 20% were seen once. The receptor set was obtained from a human donor in good health.

A note on this clonotype: This clone may be a read error of a much larger clone one base away. The rearrangement uses TRBV7-2 and TRBJ2-1; TRBD1 matches at 10 bases. The CDR3 spans 17 residues. V gave up 8 bases and J gave up 6 bases; unmatched junction bases: 16. Germline V gene data show CDR1 as SGHTA and CDR2 as FQGNSA. The CDR3 sequence is CASDRRPRDRGINEQFF. As DNA, the CDR3 is TGTGCCAGCGACCGACGGCCCCGGGACAGGGGAATCAATGAGCAGTTCTTC.

This clonotype was observed a handful of times. In DNA form, the CDR3 reads TGTGCCAGCAGTTACGGGCCCGACGGTAACTATGGCTACACCTTC. As protein: CASSYGPDGNYGYTF. The chain employs TRBV6-5 and TRBJ1-2; D unresolved. V was clipped by 2 bases and J by 1 base, with 11 bases between them. The CDR3 is made up of 15 amino acids. Germline CDR1 reads MNHEY; CDR2 reads SVGAGI.

The chain recombines TRBV9 with TRBJ2-3; D is undetermined. CDR1 and CDR2 from the germline V gene are SGDLS and YYNGEE. V was clipped by 4 bases and J by 3 bases, with 12 bases between them. The CDR3 has 14 amino acids. The chain's CDR3 is CASSPVVGTDTQYF. The CDR3 nucleotides are TGTGCCAGCAGCCCCGTGGTGGGGACAGATACGCAGTATTTT.

This chain connects TRBV12-3 or TRBV12-4 to TRBJ1-5; the D gene is possibly TRBD1 (6 bases). The germline V and J ends were trimmed by 8 bases and 5 bases, with 10 bases remaining between them. The CDR3 extends over 12 amino acids. CDR3: CASATGYQPQHF. CDR3 nucleotides: TGTGCCAGCGCCACAGGGTATCAGCCCCAGCATTTT.

The table lists this clonotype with many counts. CDR3 in DNA: TGTGCCAGCAGACGACAGGGGACCTACGAGCAGTACTTC. It yields the protein CASRRQGTYEQYF. The chain recombines TRBV2 with TRBJ2-7; 8 nucleotides line up with TRBD1. Trimming cost V 6 bases and J 2 bases; bases outside gene matches: 3. Germline assignment: CDR1 SNHLY and CDR2 FYNNEI. The CDR3 length is 13 residues.

J is TRBJ2-5 and V is TRBV2, with TRBD2 matching over 9 bases. J lost 6 bases, V lost 2 bases, and 7 bases had no gene match. In germline, CDR1 is SNHLY, CDR2 FYNNEI. The CDR3 totals 15 residues. CDR3 sequence reads: CASSERGGASKTQYF. In DNA, the CDR3 is TGTGCCAGCAGTGAACGCGGGGGGGCCTCGAAGACCCAGTACTTC.

The chain is built from TRBV6-2 or TRBV6-3 and TRBJ1-3; D uncertain. The CDR3 extends over 13 amino acids. Germline CDR1 and CDR2: MNHEY and SVGEGT. The ends were cut back, 4 bases at V and 11 bases at J, with 15 bases in the middle. CDR3 sequence reads: CASSLRPGGAIYF. The CDR3 DNA follows: TGTGCCAGCAGTTTAAGACCGGGAGGCGCCATATATTTT.

This clonotype showed up many times. The J gene is TRBJ1-6, the V gene TRBV7-2; D may be TRBD1 (5 bases). V was trimmed by 8 bases and J by 7 bases, leaving 18 bases between them. The V gene's germline CDR1 is SGHTA and CDR2 FQGNSA. CDR3 length equals 15 residues. The CDR3 spells CASRVPGRINSPLHF. Here the CDR3 DNA reads TGTGCCAGCCGGGTCCCGGGACGGATAAATTCACCCCTCCACTTT.

The sample holds a few counts of this clonotype. The chain links TRBV12-5 to TRBJ2-3, with no clear D. The V end lost 6 bases, the J end lost 6 bases, and 10 bases lay between the germline ends. In germline, CDR1 is LGHNT, CDR2 FRNRAP. The CDR3 runs to 12 residues. The CDR3 loop is CASGPMADTQYF. CDR3 DNA sequence: TGTGCTAGTGGGCCTATGGCGGATACGCAGTATTTT.

The gene calls are TRBV4-3 and TRBJ1-3; no reliable D call. V lost 0 bases, J lost 0 bases, and 12 bases lay in between. The CDR3 runs 17 residues. The germline gives CDR1 LGHNA, CDR2 YSLEER. The chain's CDR3 is CASSQDKEQTSGNTIYF. CDR3 bases: TGCGCCAGCAGCCAAGATAAGGAGCAGACCTCTGGAAACACCATATATTTT.

The J gene is TRBJ1-4, the V gene TRBV27; D uncertain. The CDR3 is 15 amino acids. Germline CDR1 reads MNHEY; CDR2 reads SMNVEV (reference sequence). Trimming took 6 bases from V and 10 from J, leaving 21 bases between them. CDR3 region: CASSSAPDYSVKLFF. DNA of the CDR3: TGTGCCAGCAGCTCGGCGCCCGACTATAGCGTAAAACTGTTTTTT.

Note on this clonotype: Possible read error: a much larger clone is one base away. This chain links TRBV11-2 with TRBJ2-7; weak D call: TRBD1 (6 bases). V shed 5 bases and J shed 3 bases, with 11 bases lying between them. The CDR3 has 13 amino acids. Germline V gene sequence: CDR1 SGHAT, CDR2 FQNNGV. The CDR3, as DNA: TGTGCCAGCAGCCGCGGACAGAACTACGAGCAGTACTTC. Residues: CASSRGQNYEQYF.

This clonotype was seen a handful of times. The CDR3 coding sequence is TGTGCCAGCAGTTACGCCCCTCGTCCGAACACTGAAGCTTTCTTT. This encodes CASSYAPRPNTEAFF. This chain joins TRBV6-2 or TRBV6-3 and TRBJ1-1; no definite D call. V lost 2 bases and J lost 1, with 11 bases in between. The CDR3 sequence is 15 residues long. Germline V gene sequence: CDR1 MNHEY, CDR2 SVGEGT.

This clonotype was counted many times. V usage is TRBV4-1 and J usage is TRBJ2-2; TRBD2 matches at 16 bases. Losses at the gene ends were 3 bases for V and 6 bases for J; bases not matched to a gene: 4. The CDR3 contains 17 residues. CDR1 is MGHRA and CDR2 is YSYEKL in the germline V gene. The CDR3 sequence is CASSHAGTSGGAGELFF. The CDR3 nucleotides are TGCGCCAGCAGCCACGCCGGGACTAGCGGGGGGGCCGGGGAGCTGTTTTTT.

The chain carries TRBV5-1 and TRBJ2-5; 7 bases line up with TRBD2. Germline V lookup: CDR1 SGHRS, CDR2 YFSETQ. Germline trimming cut 0 bases from V and 1 base from J; bases unmatched to any gene: 6. The CDR3 spans 16 residues. The DNA of the CDR3 is TGCGCCAGCAGCTTGGATTTGCGGGGGAGCCAAGAGACCCAGTACTTC. It specifies CASSLDLRGSQETQYF. Supplemented by reference TRBV5-1 and TRBJ2-5, the full variable domain reads KAGVTQTPRYLIKTRGQQVTLSCSPISGHRSVSWYQQTPGQGLQFLFEYFSETQRNKGNFPGRFSGRQFSNSRSEMNVSTLELGDSALYLCASSLDLRGSQETQYFGPGTRLLVL.

The CDR3: CSVSDRFNEQFF. As DNA, the CDR3 is TGCAGCGTTTCCGACCGCTTCAATGAGCAGTTCTTC. V usage is TRBV29-1 and J usage is TRBJ2-1; D is uncertain. This CDR3 region has 12 residues. Germline-derived CDR1 and CDR2 are SQVTM and ANQGSEA. V lost 5 bases and J 6 bases, leaving 11 bases between the germline ends.

On this clonotype itself: Possible read error: a much larger clone is one base away. The chain uses TRBV5-1 and TRBJ2-3; the D gene is possibly TRBD1 (6 bases). This CDR3 spans 15 amino acids. Trimming stripped 1 base from V and 1 base from J, with 10 bases between. In germline, CDR1 is SGHRS, CDR2 YFSETQ. DNA of the CDR3: TGCGCCAGCAGCTTGAGCAGGGGAGGCACAGATACGCAGTATTTT. Its translation is CASSLSRGGTDTQYF.

This chain joins TRBV11-2 and TRBJ2-5; 8 bases fit TRBD2. Losses at the gene ends were 2 bases for V and 1 base for J; bases not matched to a gene: 9. Germline CDR1 is SGHAT and CDR2 is FQNNGV. The CDR3 extends over 17 amino acids. CDR3 protein: CASSLNVGGAFQETQYF. Here the CDR3 DNA reads TGTGCCAGCAGCTTAAACGTCGGGGGGGCCTTCCAAGAGACCCAGTACTTC. The variable domain in full, with the rest retrieved from reference TRBV11-2 and TRBJ2-5, is EAGVAQSPRYKIIEKRQSVAFWCNPISGHATLYWYQQILGQGPKLLIQFQNNGVVDDSQLPKDRFSAERLKGVDSTLKIQPAKLEDSAVYLCASSLNVGGAFQETQYFGPGTRLLVL.